The 8 T cell receptor beta chains given below trace back to one sample, sequenced in a study of beta chain features in type 1 diabetes. Expressed TCRB transcripts were sequenced after all isolated RNA was converted to cDNA. The protocol was immunoSEQ multiplex PCR, while the TCRdb copy is restricted to in-frame clones and leaves out a portion. The sample shows almost 350,000 clones, approximately 8% of them seen only once. Sequencing was carried out using central memory CD4+ T cells from blood. These receptors all come from a woman aged 18 to 35 in good health.

V is TRBV28 and J is TRBJ2-7; 10 bases match TRBD1. Germline loops: CDR1 MDHEN, CDR2 SYDVKM. This CDR3 contains 13 residues. The V gene end was trimmed by 11 bases and the J gene end by 7 bases; junction bases not matched to a gene: 11. The CDR3 nucleotides are TGTGCCGGCGGGCGACAGGGGGCGGTAGAGCAGTACTTC. This translates into CAGGRQGAVEQYF.

The gene calls are TRBV29-1 and TRBJ2-3; 8 bases match TRBD2. The V and J ends lost 4 bases and 3 bases, in that order; junction bases with no gene match: 6. The CDR3 contains 14 residues. The germline V gene encodes CDR1 SQVTM and CDR2 ANQGSEA. CDR3 amino acids: CSVARGAGTDTQYF. CDR3 DNA sequence: TGCAGCGTTGCGCGGGGGGCCGGAACAGATACGCAGTATTTT.

The chain is built from TRBV11-2 and TRBJ2-1; D remains unclear. The CDR3 sequence is 12 residues long. Germline lookup yields CDR1 SGHAT and CDR2 FQNNGV. Deletions cut 1 base from V and 7 bases from J, with 5 bases between. For the CDR3, the DNA is TGTGCCAGCAGCTTAGGCCGGAATGAGCAGTTCTTC. Amino acids: CASSLGRNEQFF.

This rearrangement joins TRBV2 to TRBJ1-1; D might be TRBD1 (6 bases). The CDR3 loop spans 12 amino acids. V was shortened by 11 bases and J by 4 bases, with 14 bases between the two germline ends. CDR1 is SNHLY and CDR2 is FYNNEI in the germline V gene. CDR3 region: CAGQQGPTEAFF. The CDR3 region has the DNA TGTGCCGGTCAACAGGGTCCCACTGAAGCTTTCTTT.

This clone was counted only a few times. This chain joins TRBV5-1 and TRBJ1-1; maybe TRBD1 (5 bases). V dropped 0 bases and J dropped 4 bases, with 7 bases sitting between them. CDR3 length equals 13 residues. The V gene's germline CDR1 is SGHRS and CDR2 YFSETQ. The DNA of the CDR3 is TGCGCCAGCAGCTTGGGACAGTCCACTGAAGCTTTCTTT. It specifies CASSLGQSTEAFF.

The rearrangement links TRBV7-9 to TRBJ2-1; 9 nucleotides agree with TRBD2. CDR1 is SEHNR and CDR2 is FQNEAQ in the germline V gene (reference sequence). The CDR3 consists of 16 residues. V shed 0 bases and J 7 bases; nucleotides not matched to a gene: 7. CDR3 bases: TGTGCCAGCAGCTTAGCCCGCGCGGGAGGGGGTAATGAGCAGTTCTTC. It encodes CASSLARAGGGNEQFF. Combining the CDR3 with reference TRBV7-9 and TRBJ2-1 gives the whole variable domain DTGVSQNPRHKITKRGQNVTFRCDPISEHNRLYWYRQTLGQGPEFLTYFQNEAQLEKSRLLSDRFSAERPKGSFSTLEIQRTEQGDSAMYLCASSLARAGGGNEQFFGPGTRLTVL.

This clone showed up just a few times. The chain employs TRBV5-1 and TRBJ2-1, with unresolved D. Germline V CDR1 and CDR2: SGHRS, YFSETQ. V lost 1 base and J lost 9, with 5 bases in between. This CDR3 has 11 residues. This CDR3 is CASSLYTEQFF. In DNA form, the CDR3 reads TGCGCCAGCAGCTTGTATACTGAGCAGTTCTTC.

The chain combines TRBV2 with TRBJ2-7, with 7 bases fitting TRBD1. The CDR3 extends over 15 amino acids. The V gene end was trimmed by 2 bases and the J gene end by 7 bases; junction bases not matched to a gene: 11. From germline, CDR1 is SNHLY and CDR2 FYNNEI. This CDR3 is CASSETGRGPGEQYF. CDR3 DNA: TGTGCCAGCAGTGAAACGGGTAGGGGGCCTGGAGAGCAGTACTTC.